The 20 T cell receptor beta chains presented below share a single source sample, sequenced in a study of blood T cell repertoires in COVID-19. Using immunoSEQ multiplex PCR, the repertoire was profiled, and TCRdb retains in-frame clones only, with some absent. This table holds under 45,000 clones, about 89% found once. Source material: peripheral blood. The receptors were sampled from an elderly man with active COVID-19.

This clone showed up just a few times. In DNA form, the CDR3 reads TGTGCCAGCAGCCCCACCGCCGGGACAGCCCCTTATGGCTACACCTTC. This codes for CASSPTAGTAPYGYTF. The gene calls are TRBV7-9 and TRBJ1-2, with 7 bases identical to TRBD1. This CDR3 spans 16 amino acids. Trimming removed 5 bases from V and 5 bases from J; junction bases left unmatched: 14. Germline CDR1 and CDR2: SEHNR and FQNEAQ (reference sequence).

The CDR3 here is CASSVGGLRETQYF. The DNA for the CDR3 is TGTGCCAGCAGTGTCGGCGGATTAAGAGAGACCCAGTACTTC. This chain uses TRBV2 with TRBJ2-5; D gene uncertain. The V end lost 4 bases, the J end lost 4 bases, and 13 bases lay between the germline ends. CDR1 and CDR2 (germline): SNHLY, FYNNEI. The CDR3 runs to 14 residues. Looking up the rest from reference TRBV2 and TRBJ2-5 gives the full variable domain: EPEVTQTPSHQVTQMGQEVILRCVPISNHLYFYWYRQILGQKVEFLVSFYNNEISEKSEIFDDQFSVERPDGSNFTLKIRSTKLEDSAMYFCASSVGGLRETQYFGPGTRLLVL.

This clone was picked up one time. The gene calls are TRBV21-1 and TRBJ1-1; no check of the table's D call, TRBD1, against the DNA was made. TRBV21-1 is a pseudogene locus. The CDR3 totals 19 residues. CDR3 region: CASSKEPAGGGGGTTEAFF. Written as DNA, the CDR3 is TGTGCCAGCAGCAAAGAGCCGGCAGGGGGCGGAGGAGGGACCACTGAAGCTTTCTTT.

The rearrangement uses TRBV6-6 and TRBJ2-7, with TRBD2 identical over 10 bases. The V gene end was trimmed by 5 bases and the J gene end by 1 base; junction bases not matched to a gene: 5. The germline V gene encodes CDR1 MNHNY and CDR2 SVGAGI (reference sequence). This CDR3 comprises 15 residues. In nucleotides, the CDR3 is TGTGCCAGCAGTAATAGCGGGGGGAGTTCCTACGAGCAGTACTTC. Translated, it gives CASSNSGGSSYEQYF.

CDR3 protein: CASSPDRAEQYF. Written as DNA, the CDR3 is TGTGCCAGCAGCCCGGACAGGGCCGAGCAGTACTTC. The J gene is TRBJ2-7, the V gene TRBV5-4, with 8 bases identical to TRBD1. The J segment lost 6 bases and the V segment lost 4 bases, leaving 3 bases of the junction unmatched. The CDR3 has 12 amino acids. CDR1 is SGHNT and CDR2 is YYREEE in the germline V gene (reference sequence). The full variable domain, with the rest looked up from reference TRBV5-4 and TRBJ2-7, is ETGVTQSPTHLIKTRGQQVTLRCSSQSGHNTVSWYQQALGQGPQFIFQYYREEENGRGNFPPRFSGLQFPNYSSELNVNALELDDSALYLCASSPDRAEQYFGPGTRLTVT.

The J gene is TRBJ2-3, the V gene TRBV19, with D unresolved. V lost 4 bases, J lost 4 bases, and 6 bases lay in between. The CDR3 sequence is 12 residues long. Germline CDR1 reads LNHDA; CDR2 reads SQIVND (reference sequence). CDR3 nucleotides: TGTGCCAGTAGTACTTCCGCAGATACGCAGTATTTT. Translation: CASSTSADTQYF. The whole variable domain, remainder taken from reference TRBV19 and TRBJ2-3, is DGGITQSPKYLFRKEGQNVTLSCEQNLNHDAMYWYRQDPGQGLRLIYYSQIVNDFQKGDIAEGYSVSREKKESFPLTVTSAQKNPTAFYLCASSTSADTQYFGPGTRLTVL.

The rearrangement uses TRBV5-1 and TRBJ2-1; 11 bases match TRBD2. Looked up from germline, CDR1 is SGHRS and CDR2 is YFSETQ. The trim removed 0 bases at V and 10 bases at J, leaving 6 bases unmatched. The CDR3 loop spans 15 amino acids. CDR3 sequence (DNA): TGCGCCAGCAGCTTGGCTCTAGCGGGAGGCTACGAGCAGTTCTTC. Its translation is CASSLALAGGYEQFF.

The chain joins TRBV25-1 to TRBJ1-4; D perhaps matches TRBD1 (5 bases). CDR1 MGHDK and CDR2 SYGVNS come from the germline V gene. The CDR3 consists of 14 residues. The V gene lost 3 bases and the J gene lost 8 bases, with 13 bases spanning the gap. The CDR3 bases are TGTGCCAGCAGTGATCCCGACAGAGACGAAAAACTGTTTTTT. Amino acids: CASSDPDRDEKLFF.

CDR3 nucleotide sequence: TGTGCCATCAGTGTAGGTGGTGTTAGCAGTGAAGCTTTCTTT. Translating it yields CAISVGGVSSEAFF. The genes are TRBV10-3 and TRBJ1-1; D gene ambiguous. CDR1 ENHRY and CDR2 SYGVKD come from the germline V gene. V was clipped by 4 bases and J by 7 bases, with 16 bases between them. The CDR3 consists of 14 residues.

The genes are TRBV5-6 and TRBJ2-3; 10 nucleotides align to TRBD1. This CDR3 contains 14 residues. Trimming took 3 bases from V and 6 from J; bases not matched to a gene: 4. Germline V gives CDR1 SGHDT, CDR2 YYEEEE. In DNA, the CDR3 is TGTGCCAGCAGCTGGGGGACAGGGGTGGATACGCAGTATTTT. Translated: CASSWGTGVDTQYF.

The rearrangement links TRBV2 to TRBJ1-1; 8 nucleotides line up with TRBD1. This CDR3 is 14 amino acids long. Germline V CDR1 and CDR2: SNHLY, FYNNEI. J was trimmed by 0 bases and V by 4 bases; bases with no gene match: 1. The CDR3 spells CASSAQGVNTEAFF. In nucleotides, the CDR3 is TGTGCCAGCAGTGCACAGGGGGTGAACACTGAAGCTTTCTTT.

The rearrangement uses TRBV29-1 and TRBJ2-7; a possible D gene is TRBD2 (6 bases). The length of the CDR3 is 11 residues. The V end lost 2 bases, the J end lost 5 bases, and 7 bases lay between the germline ends. Germline loops: CDR1 SQVTM, CDR2 ANQGSEA. DNA for the CDR3: TGCAGCGTTGAATGGGGGGACGAGCAGTACTTC. Its protein product is CSVEWGDEQYF.

The chain carries TRBV18 and TRBJ2-7; no definite D call. V was pared by 1 base and J by 0 bases, with 7 bases between. Germline CDR1 and CDR2: KGHSH and LQKENI. The CDR3 runs 14 residues. The CDR3 nucleotides read TGTGCCAGCTCACCACTTGACTCCTCCTACGAGCAGTACTTC. Translation: CASSPLDSSYEQYF. The full variable domain, completed using reference TRBV18 and TRBJ2-7, is NAGVMQNPRHLVRRRGQEARLRCSPMKGHSHVYWYRQLPEEGLKFMVYLQKENIIDESGMPKERFSAEFPKEGPSILRIQQVVRGDSAAYFCASSPLDSSYEQYFGPGTRLTVT.

The V gene is TRBV3-1 (or the pseudogene TRBV3-2), the J gene TRBJ2-5, with 10 bases fitting TRBD2. V gave up 6 bases and J gave up 1 base; unmatched junction bases: 5. Per germline, CDR1 LGHDT and CDR2 YNNKEL (reference sequence). The CDR3 sequence is 15 residues long. The CDR3 nucleotides are TGTGCCAGCAGTCGGACTAGCGGAGGCCAAGAGACCCAGTACTTC. This sequence encodes CASSRTSGGQETQYF.

The chain uses TRBV6-6 and TRBJ2-5, with 7 bases lining up with TRBD1. CDR1 and CDR2 from the germline V gene are MNHNY and SVGAGI (reference sequence). J lost 4 bases, V lost 6 bases, and 14 bases had no gene match. The CDR3 is made up of 16 amino acids. CDR3 residues: CASRSSTGERGETQYF. Here the CDR3 DNA reads TGTGCCAGCAGATCCTCCACAGGGGAAAGGGGAGAGACCCAGTACTTC.

The rearrangement joins TRBV21-1 to TRBJ2-7; the listed D gene, TRBD1, was not tested against the DNA. TRBV21-1 is reported as a pseudogene. CDR3 size: 15 residues. The chain's CDR3 is CASSKVRTGSYEQYF. The CDR3 DNA is TGTGCCAGCAGCAAAGTTCGGACAGGCTCCTACGAGCAGTACTTC.

The chain uses TRBV12-5 and TRBJ2-7; 7 bases are shared with TRBD2. The CDR3 consists of 18 residues. CDR1 LGHNT and CDR2 FRNRAP come from the germline V gene. The V and J ends lost 1 base and 2 bases, in that order; junction bases with no gene match: 14. CDR3 amino acids: CASGLAAPGLHSPYEQYF. The CDR3 DNA reads TGTGCTAGTGGTTTGGCAGCCCCGGGACTACATAGTCCCTACGAGCAGTACTTC.

The chain carries TRBV6-5 and TRBJ2-1; TRBD1 agrees at 7 bases. CDR1 is MNHEY, CDR2 SVGAGI, per germline. The CDR3 consists of 15 residues. The trim removed 5 bases at V and 7 bases at J, leaving 11 bases unmatched. The CDR3 DNA follows: TGTGCCAGCAGTCCAGACAGGGCCACGAGGAATGAGCAGTTCTTC. Its translation: CASSPDRATRNEQFF.

This clone was seen only once. The rearrangement links TRBV5-5 to TRBJ1-4; D gene unclear. This CDR3 region has 15 residues. Per germline, CDR1 SGHKS and CDR2 YYEKEE (reference sequence). Deletions cut 4 bases from V and 0 bases from J, with 10 bases between. The CDR3 loop reads CASSPYSATNEKLFF. CDR3 sequence (DNA): TGTGCCAGCAGCCCCTACAGTGCAACTAATGAAAAACTGTTTTTT. Drawing the rest from reference TRBV5-5 and TRBJ1-4, the complete variable domain is DAGVTQSPTHLIKTRGQQVTLRCSPISGHKSVSWYQQVLGQGPQFIFQYYEKEERGRGNFPDRFSARQFPNYSSELNVNALLLGDSALYLCASSPYSATNEKLFFGSGTQLSVL.

A few counts support this clone. The chain joins TRBV7-2 to TRBJ2-7; TRBD2 might be the D (5 bases). The CDR3 is 15 amino acids. The germline CDR1 and CDR2 sequences are SGHTA and FQGNSA. V shed 7 bases and J shed 0 bases, with 16 bases lying between them. This CDR3 reads CASKASRESSYEQYF. CDR3 DNA: TGTGCCAGCAAAGCCTCTCGGGAATCCTCCTACGAGCAGTACTTC.